The rows below give T cell receptor beta chains drawn from one sample of a study of T cells in Graves' hyperthyroidism and ophthalmopathy. In TCRdb, the multiplex PCR reads were re-called with MiXCR into one record per CDR3 protein. The sample holds approximately 380,000 distinct CDR3 sequences, over 12% seen once. Sequencing was done on a sample of blood. The receptor source for this set is a man over 45 with Graves' ophthalmopathy. The CDR3 runs from the conserved cysteine through the conserved F or W. Each record gives: D gene, V gene, clone size, J gene, CDR3 protein, CDR3 DNA. The D gene is left open where the match is weak. The size of a clone is reported for some rows only, either as once, few or many, or as a class for expanded clones.

d_call: .; v_call: TRBV19; clone_size: few; j_call: TRBJ1-2; cdr3_aa: CASGWERRGYTF; cdr3_nt: TGTGCCAGCGGGTGGGAAAGACGAGGCTACACCTTC
d_call: .; v_call: TRBV3-1; clone_size: many; j_call: TRBJ2-3; cdr3_aa: CASSQYSTNMQYF; cdr3_nt: TGTGCCAGCAGCCAATACTCGACTAATATGCAGTATTTT
d_call: .; v_call: TRBV11-3; clone_size: .; j_call: TRBJ2-3; cdr3_aa: CASSFYICSARSSGRPDTQYF; cdr3_nt: .
d_call: .; v_call: TRBV20-1; clone_size: many; j_call: TRBJ2-1; cdr3_aa: CSASGTPSSYNEQFF; cdr3_nt: TGCAGTGCTAGTGGGACTCCAAGCTCCTACAATGAGCAGTTCTTC
d_call: .; v_call: TRBV18; clone_size: few; j_call: TRBJ2-3; cdr3_aa: CASSPPNEAGRTQYF; cdr3_nt: TGTGCCAGCTCACCACCGAACGAGGCAGGGCGGACGCAGTATTTT
d_call: .; v_call: TRBV5-1; clone_size: many; j_call: TRBJ1-1; cdr3_aa: CASSVVGQNTEAFF; cdr3_nt: TGCGCCAGCAGCGTAGTTGGGCAGAACACTGAAGCTTTCTTT
d_call: .; v_call: TRBV13; clone_size: .; j_call: TRBJ1-2; cdr3_aa: CASSSDGEGYGYTF; cdr3_nt: TGTGCCAGCAGCTCGGACGGGGAGGGCTATGGCTACACCTTC
d_call: TRBD2; v_call: TRBV20-1; clone_size: .; j_call: TRBJ2-7; cdr3_aa: CSALGEAGVPYEQYF; cdr3_nt: TGCAGCGCCTTGGGTGAAGCGGGAGTCCCCTACGAGCAGTACTTC
d_call: .; v_call: TRBV2; clone_size: many; j_call: TRBJ1-3; cdr3_aa: CASNGVSGNTIYF; cdr3_nt: TGTGCCAGCAATGGTGTCTCTGGAAACACCATATATTTT
d_call: .; v_call: TRBV30; clone_size: many; j_call: TRBJ1-1; cdr3_aa: CAWSGTKDTEAFF; cdr3_nt: TGTGCCTGGAGCGGAACAAAGGACACTGAAGCTTTCTTT
d_call: .; v_call: TRBV29-1; clone_size: many; j_call: TRBJ2-5; cdr3_aa: CSVEDPLGQETQYF; cdr3_nt: TGCAGCGTTGAAGATCCCTTAGGCCAAGAGACCCAGTACTTC
d_call: TRBD2; v_call: TRBV10-3; clone_size: few; j_call: TRBJ2-5; cdr3_aa: CAISASGKETQYF; cdr3_nt: TGTGCCATCAGCGCTAGCGGGAAAGAGACCCAGTACTTC
d_call: .; v_call: TRBV7-3; clone_size: many; j_call: TRBJ2-3; cdr3_aa: CASSYGTTDTQYF; cdr3_nt: TGTGCCAGCAGCTACGGGACCACAGATACGCAGTATTTT
d_call: .; v_call: TRBV11-3; clone_size: many; j_call: TRBJ2-4; cdr3_aa: CASSIPGQKNIQYF; cdr3_nt: TGTGCCAGCAGCATCCCAGGACAGAAAAACATTCAGTACTTC
d_call: .; v_call: TRBV6-1; clone_size: many; j_call: TRBJ2-3; cdr3_aa: CASSDRGRGGDTQYF; cdr3_nt: TGTGCCAGCAGTGACAGGGGCCGGGGCGGAGATACGCAGTATTTT
d_call: TRBD1; v_call: TRBV7-8; clone_size: many; j_call: TRBJ1-2; cdr3_aa: CASSPLRDRVALGCTF; cdr3_nt: TGTGCCAGCAGCCCCCTCCGGGACAGGGTCGCCCTTGGGTGCACCTTC